This TCR beta chain was documented in a study of T cells in women clearing cervical HPV infection (dated 2018 in TCRdb). About the full investigation: Cases were about two dozen women with histologically confirmed HPV16-related CIN3 or worse, including a couple of invasive cancers. Controls were 25 to 30 women whose single incident HPV16 infection cleared within 12 months without precancer or cancer developing. Blood from cases was collected at the visit where the lesion was first found, while blood from controls was collected once the infection could no longer be detected. For cases, the median interval between lesion detection and blood sampling was roughly 150 days, with an interquartile range of roughly 80 to 200 days. Because only a few women had HLA typing data, the possibility that HLA type acted as a confounder could not be ruled out. The exploratory proof-of-principle case-control study was nested within the Guanacaste HPV Natural History Study in Costa Rica and compared TCR repertoires across cervical HPV16 outcomes. Cases were matched to controls by age within five years and by the year the sample was collected. Cases had a median age of roughly 30 years compared with 38 for controls, and baseline characteristics showed no significant differences between the groups. In the parent cohort, some 9,900 women aged 18 or older were enrolled in Guanacaste, Costa Rica, during about 1992 to 1994 and then followed for six to eight years. Five blinded duplicates per group were added as quality controls, so that approximately 60 samples were obtained: around 50 participants and about 10 replicates. Beyond this particular receptor, the publication reports: Because the number of T cells in each sample was unknown, differences in richness could reflect differing T-cell content rather than repertoire biology. TRBV6-7 relative abundance was lower in cases than in controls (around 0.11% versus 0.15%; Bonferroni P = 0.0008). TCR repertoire richness was significantly higher in CIN3+ cases than in controls across sequencing depths, while evenness did not differ. The cross-sectional design could not show whether the associations came before the infection or were a result of it, and neither effector/memory subsets nor HPV-specific T cells were isolated. Random forest classifiers combining richness and V gene abundances distinguished cases from controls with an estimated AUC of approximately 0.8.

From its cysteine to its phenylalanine, the CDR3 spans 12 amino acids. Sequencing covers 27 bases of the CDR3, shown here with the frame starting at base 1. CDR1 DFQATT and CDR2 SNEGSKA are derived from the germline V gene (reference sequence). Comments on this clone: The target of this receptor is not known. The observed sequence ends 3 residues before the CDR3 terminus, with the missing tail filled in from the germline J gene.

TCR beta CDR3 regions were amplified by multiplex PCR from an average of about 1,100 ng genomic DNA per sample using the immunoSEQ assay. The assay corrected primer bias using a complete synthetic TCR repertoire to establish an amplification baseline. The amplicons were sequenced using the Illumina platform. As for how the authors treated the data: Sequence errors were corrected by clustering with frequency ratios and a modified nearest-neighbor algorithm, and the sequences were then analyzed in the immunoSEQ Analyzer using IMGT gene definitions. At each rarefaction depth, TCR richness and evenness were averaged across 20 rarefaction repeats, and samples with fewer sequences than that depth were excluded. Wilcoxon rank sum tests with FDR correction were used to compare V, D and J gene relative abundances between the groups. In the blinded duplicates, the intraclass correlation was around 96% for TCR richness and averaged 76.4% across roughly 70 gene segments. In its TCRdb copy, this immuneACCESS table keeps in-frame sequences only and misses some clones. Where compared with another copy, unresolved V genes explain less than half of these, and the others have no known cause. The V and J calls and clone size were taken over from that table, and D and trimming were inferred from the DNA. This sample's table has entries for some 46,000 clones. The top ten constitute approximately 34% of the sample.

Every participant had a single incident cervical HPV16 infection, and women with prevalent HPV16 infections were excluded. Cervical HPV DNA was detected by MY09/MY11 PCR, and genotyping was performed by dot-blot hybridization. Around 14 mL of heparinized blood was centrifuged, after which the buffy coat was aliquoted, frozen at -30 degrees C, and then stored at -80 degrees C. QIAGEN kits were used to extract genomic DNA from buffy coat specimens. The receptor comes from a woman between 18 and 70 years old with a cervical HPV16 infection that either progressed to CIN3+ or cleared (not recorded which). Input material: blood buffy coat. The chain was built from TRBV20-1 and TRBJ2-4, with 9 bases aligning to TRBD2. The CDR3 has the sequence CSAMTSGAPQYF. The sequenced CDR3 bases are TGCAGTGCCATGACTAGCGGAGCACCT.